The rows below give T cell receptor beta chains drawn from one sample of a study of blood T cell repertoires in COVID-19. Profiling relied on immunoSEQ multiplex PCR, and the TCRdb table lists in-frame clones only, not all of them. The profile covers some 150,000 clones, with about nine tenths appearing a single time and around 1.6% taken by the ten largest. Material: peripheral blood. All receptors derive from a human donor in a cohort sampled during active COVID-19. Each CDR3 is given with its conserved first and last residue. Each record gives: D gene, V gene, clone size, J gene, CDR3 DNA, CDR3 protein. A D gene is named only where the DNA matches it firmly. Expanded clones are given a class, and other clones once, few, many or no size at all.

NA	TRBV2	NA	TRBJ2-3	TGTGCCAGCAGGGACAGTCCAAGTGGTGGCACAGATACGCAGTATTTT	CASRDSPSGGTDTQYF
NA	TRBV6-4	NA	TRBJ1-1	TGTGCCAGCTCTGAGGGCAGAGGCACTGAAGCTTTCTTT	CASSEGRGTEAFF
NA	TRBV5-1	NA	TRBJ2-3	TGCGCCAGCAGCCCTCGACAGGGCACAGATACGCAGTATTTT	CASSPRQGTDTQYF
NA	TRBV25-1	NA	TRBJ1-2	TGTGCCAGCAGTGAACATCACCGGGGGATGGGCTACACCTTC	CASSEHHRGMGYTF
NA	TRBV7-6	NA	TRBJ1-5	TGTGCCAGCAGCTTAAACCCAGGCAATCAGCCCCAGCATTTT	CASSLNPGNQPQHF
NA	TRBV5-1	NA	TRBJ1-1	TGCGCCAGCAGCTTTAGCGATCGGTACACTGAAGCTTTCTTT	CASSFSDRYTEAFF
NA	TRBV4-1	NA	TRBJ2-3	TGCGCCAGCAGCCTGTGGGACAACACAGATACGCAGTATTTT	CASSLWDNTDTQYF
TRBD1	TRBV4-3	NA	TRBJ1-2	TGCGCCAGCAGCCAAGATTTGACTTATACCGGGACAGGGCTTGGCTACACCTTC	CASSQDLTYTGTGLGYTF
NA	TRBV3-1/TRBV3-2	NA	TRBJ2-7	TGTGCCAGCAGCCCGCACCCCGGGACACCCCAGTACTTC	CASSPHPGTPQYF
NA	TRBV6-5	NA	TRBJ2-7	TGTGCCAGCAGGGGCGACCCCTACGAGCAGTACTTC	CASRGDPYEQYF
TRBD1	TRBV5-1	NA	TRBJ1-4	TGCGCCAGCAGCTTCCAATCGACCGGGACAGGAGAAAAACTGTTTTTT	CASSFQSTGTGEKLFF
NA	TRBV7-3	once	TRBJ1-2	TGTGCCAGCAGCCCGACAGGTTTTACGGGTGGCTACACCTTC	CASSPTGFTGGYTF
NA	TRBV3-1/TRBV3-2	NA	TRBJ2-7	TGTGCCAGCAGCCAAGATCCCTTCGGTATAGGGAGCTCCTACGAGCAGTACTTC	CASSQDPFGIGSSYEQYF
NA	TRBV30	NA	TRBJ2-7	TGTGCCTGGAGTGGCCCAGGAGGAAGCGAGCAGTACTTC	CAWSGPGGSEQYF
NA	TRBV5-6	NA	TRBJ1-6	TGTGCCAGCAGCTTCTCAGGTTCACCCCTCCACTTT	CASSFSGSPLHF
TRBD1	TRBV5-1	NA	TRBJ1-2	TGCGCCAGCAGCTTGGAGGGGGCACTCTATGGCTACACCTTC	CASSLEGALYGYTF
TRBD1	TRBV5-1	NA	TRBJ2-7	TGCGCCAGCAGCTTGGCCTCCGTCGGACAGGGGATCTCCGAGCAGTACTTC	CASSLASVGQGISEQYF
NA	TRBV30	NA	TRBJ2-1	TGTGCCTGGAGTCCCTTTCGGAATGAGCAGTTCTTC	CAWSPFRNEQFF
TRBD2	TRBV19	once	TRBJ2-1	TGTGCCAGTAGTATAGTCTGGGCGGGGGGTGGCAATGAGCAGTTCTTC	CASSIVWAGGGNEQFF
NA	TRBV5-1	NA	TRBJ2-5	TGCGCCAGCAGCCAAATCAGTGGAGAAGAGACCCAGTACTTC	CASSQISGEETQYF
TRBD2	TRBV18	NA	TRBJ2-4	TGTGCCAGCTCACCACGATTAGCGGGAGGGGGAAACATTCAGTACTTC	CASSPRLAGGGNIQYF
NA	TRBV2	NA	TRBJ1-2	TGTGCCAGCAGTGACCCCCGCAGAACCTATGGCTACACCTTC	CASSDPRRTYGYTF